The subject of this entry is one T cell receptor (beta chain). This sample stems from a study of molecular identifiers for immune sequencing clone quantification. The CDR3 spans 13 residues. With 6 bases removed from V and 5 bases from J, the gap between germline ends came to 13 bases. A single record per CDR3 protein comes from TCRdb applying MiXCR to the PCR reads. The data hold approximately 320,000 distinct CDR3 sequences, with over 20% observed a single time. This chain links TRBV12-3 or TRBV12-4 with TRBJ2-5; D gene ambiguous. The sequence was collected from a human donor in good health. Some libraries in this study had Jurkat cell RNA spiked in. Sequenced: naive CD8+ T cells from blood, with Jurkat cell RNA spiked in. Subset in this sample: FACS-sorted CD8+CD4-CCR7+CD45RA+ naive T cells. The CDR3 sequence is CASSPATPETQYF. In nucleotides, the CDR3 is TGTGCCAGCAGCCCCGCGACACCGGAGACCCAGTACTTC.